The rows below give T cell receptor beta chains drawn from one sample of a study of blood T cell repertoires in COVID-19. The data were produced by immunoSEQ multiplex PCR, yet TCRdb's version contains in-frame clones alone and is incomplete. The data show about 240,000 clones, with under 90% seen just once and 3% to 4.5% held by the top ten. The sequencing input was PBMCs or T cells enriched from blood (not recorded which). The receptors were sampled from a woman in her forties who had been exposed to COVID-19. CDR3s include the opening cysteine and the closing phenylalanine or tryptophan. Each record gives: clone size, J gene, V gene, D gene, CDR3 protein, CDR3 DNA. The D gene is left open where the match is weak. The size of a clone is reported for some rows only, either as once, few or many, or as a class for expanded clones.

clone_size: NA
j_call: TRBJ1-2
v_call: TRBV19
d_call: NA
cdr3_aa: CASTHTGDYGYTF
cdr3_nt: TGTGCCAGTACCCATACCGGGGACTATGGCTACACCTTC

clone_size: NA
j_call: TRBJ1-2
v_call: TRBV5-1
d_call: TRBD1
cdr3_aa: CASSGQGSNYGYTF
cdr3_nt: TGCGCCAGCAGTGGACAGGGGTCTAACTATGGCTACACCTTC

clone_size: few
j_call: TRBJ2-4
v_call: TRBV2
d_call: TRBD2
cdr3_aa: CARVPSGGETKNIQYF
cdr3_nt: TGTGCCAGGGTGCCTTCGGGGGGGGAAACCAAAAACATTCAGTACTTC

clone_size: NA
j_call: TRBJ1-1
v_call: TRBV3-1/TRBV3-2
d_call: NA
cdr3_aa: CASSLGQSDFMNTEAFF
cdr3_nt: TGTGCCAGCAGCCTCGGACAGAGCGACTTCATGAACACTGAAGCTTTCTTT

clone_size: NA
j_call: TRBJ1-1
v_call: TRBV6-5
d_call: TRBD1
cdr3_aa: CASSYSRRRQGAVF
cdr3_nt: TGTGCCAGCAGTTACTCTCGGCGGAGACAGGGGGCGGTCTTT

clone_size: NA
j_call: TRBJ1-2
v_call: TRBV20-1
d_call: NA
cdr3_aa: CSASTGNYGYTF
cdr3_nt: TGCAGTGCTAGTACAGGAAACTATGGCTACACCTTC

clone_size: many
j_call: TRBJ2-1
v_call: TRBV28
d_call: TRBD2
cdr3_aa: CASSFWPSGGGYNEQFF
cdr3_nt: TGTGCCAGCAGTTTCTGGCCTAGCGGGGGGGGCTACAATGAGCAGTTCTTC

clone_size: once
j_call: TRBJ2-3
v_call: TRBV5-1
d_call: TRBD2
cdr3_aa: CASGRGTDTQYF
cdr3_nt: TGCGCCAGCGGGAGGGGCACAGATACGCAGTATTTT

clone_size: NA
j_call: TRBJ2-2
v_call: TRBV25-1
d_call: NA
cdr3_aa: CASSGGRQGRTGELFF
cdr3_nt: TGTGCCAGCAGTGGGGGTAGGCAGGGTCGAACCGGGGAGCTGTTTTTT

clone_size: NA
j_call: TRBJ2-1
v_call: TRBV12-5
d_call: TRBD2
cdr3_aa: CASGLGGTSGDRTYNEQFF
cdr3_nt: TGTGCTAGTGGTTTGGGGGGGACTAGCGGGGACAGGACCTACAATGAGCAGTTCTTC